The 27 T cell receptor beta chains below all came from one sample that was sequenced in a study of graft-versus-host responses after intestinal transplantation. Clones were read by immunoSEQ multiplex PCR, and TCRdb kept only the in-frame ones, dropping some. The table lists roughly 17,000 clones, about two fifths of them singletons. Stimulators, about 200,000 irradiated and violet-dye-labeled cells, were plated with about 200,000 CFSE-labeled responder cells. The sample here was alloreactive CD8+ T cells from a mixed lymphocyte reaction culture, taken before intestinal transplant. The subset denotes: CFSE-low proliferating T cells sorted from approximately 6-day pre-transplant mixed lymphocyte reaction (GvH or HvG direction). These receptors were collected from a human patient who received an intestinal transplant.

The rearrangement joins TRBV6-1 to TRBJ1-1; TRBD1 might be the D (5 bases). V was pared by 5 bases and J by 5 bases, with 6 bases between. The CDR3 covers 11 residues. Germline V gives CDR1 MNHNS, CDR2 SASEGT. Here the CDR3 reads CASSWGTEAFF. In DNA, the CDR3 is TGTGCCAGCAGTTGGGGGACTGAAGCTTTCTTT.

This clone was counted a few times. For the CDR3, the DNA is TGTGCCAGCAGCTTAGACTACCAGGGGCAGTCCTACAATGAGCAGTTCTTC. Protein sequence: CASSLDYQGQSYNEQFF. This chain uses TRBV11-3 with TRBJ2-1; possible D gene TRBD1, 6 bases. CDR3 length equals 17 residues. From germline, CDR1 is SGHNT and CDR2 YENEEA. Trimming stripped 0 bases from V and 1 base from J, with 13 bases between.

CDR3 bases: TGTGCCATCAGTGCGGCCAGCCGCAATCAGCCCCAGCATTTT. It is translated as CAISAASRNQPQHF. The J gene is TRBJ1-5, the V gene TRBV10-3; no reliable D call. The V gene lost 4 bases and the J gene lost 2 bases, with 9 bases spanning the gap. Germline lookup yields CDR1 ENHRY and CDR2 SYGVKD. The CDR3 is 14 amino acids.

This chain connects TRBV4-3 to TRBJ1-2; TRBD1 might be the D (5 bases). Germline values: CDR1 LGHNA, CDR2 YSLEER. CDR3 length equals 16 residues. V lost 0 bases and J 4 bases, leaving 15 bases between the germline ends. The CDR3 here is CASSQDRWGVAYGYTF. The CDR3 DNA sequence: TGCGCCAGCAGCCAAGATCGTTGGGGGGTGGCCTATGGCTACACCTTC.

V gene TRBV7-8 combines with J gene TRBJ1-5; 8 positions match TRBD1. J lost 5 bases, V lost 4 bases, and 4 bases had no gene match. Per the germline V gene, CDR1 is SGHVS and CDR2 is FQNEAQ. The CDR3 has 14 amino acids. CDR3 bases: TGTGCCAGCAGCTACCGACAGGGGCATCAGCCCCAGCATTTT. It yields the protein CASSYRQGHQPQHF. The full variable domain, its missing parts supplied by reference TRBV7-8 and TRBJ1-5, is GAGVSQSPRYKVAKRGQDVALRCDPISGHVSLFWYQQALGQGPEFLTYFQNEAQLDKSGLPSDRFFAERPEGSVSTLKIQRTQQEDSAVYLCASSYRQGHQPQHFGDGTRLSIL.

This chain connects TRBV18 to TRBJ2-3; D not certain. Looked up from germline, CDR1 is KGHSH and CDR2 is LQKENI. The CDR3 is made up of 15 amino acids. V lost 2 bases and J lost 2, with 11 bases in between. The CDR3 here is CASSPTTLFTDTQYF. CDR3 in DNA: TGTGCCAGCTCACCAACCACCCTTTTCACAGATACGCAGTATTTT.

This chain links TRBV14 with TRBJ2-5; maybe TRBD2 (5 bases). CDR1 is SGHDN and CDR2 is FVKESK in the germline V gene. Trimming cost V 4 bases and J 3 bases, with 18 bases left between them. This CDR3 is built from 16 residues. The CDR3 reads CASSPLIVPREETQYF. The CDR3 region has the DNA TGTGCCAGCAGCCCCCTAATTGTTCCGCGGGAAGAGACCCAGTACTTC.

A word on this clone: This specimen includes other DNA sequences encoding the same CDR3. The chain combines TRBV9 with TRBJ2-3, with 9 bases identical to TRBD2. J gave up 2 bases and V 0 bases, and 7 bases lay outside the gene matches. Germline V CDR1 and CDR2: SGDLS, YYNGEE. The CDR3 length is 17 residues. The CDR3 bases are TGTGCCAGCAGCGTAGAGGAACTAGCGGGCCCCACAGATACGCAGTATTTT. Its protein product is CASSVEELAGPTDTQYF.

In regard to this clone: The same CDR3 is also encoded by other DNA sequences in this sample. The chain is built from TRBV5-1 and TRBJ2-7, with D perhaps matching TRBD2 (6 bases). Germline V gene data show CDR1 as SGHRS and CDR2 as YFSETQ. This CDR3 has 14 amino acids. Trimming removed 4 bases at V and 2 bases at J, with 13 bases between. CDR3 loop: CASSPGDGPYEQYF. The DNA of the CDR3 is TGCGCCAGCAGCCCGGGAGACGGTCCCTACGAGCAGTACTTC.

The chain employs TRBV7-2 and TRBJ1-1, with D hard to call. V gave up 5 bases and J gave up 0 bases, with 7 bases separating them. The CDR3 spans 13 residues. CDR1 SGHTA and CDR2 FQGNSA come from the germline V gene. The DNA of the CDR3 is TGTGCCAGCAGCGCAGACTTGAACACTGAAGCTTTCTTT. Residues: CASSADLNTEAFF.

The chain carries TRBV21-1 and TRBJ2-4; no DNA check was done on the table's D call, TRBD2. TRBV21-1 is labeled a pseudogene. This CDR3 is built from 17 residues. CDR3 sequence (DNA): TGTGCCAGCAGCAAAGTCAATCTGACTAGCGGGAGGAACATTCAGTACTTC. Translating it yields CASSKVNLTSGRNIQYF.

The rearrangement uses TRBV28 and TRBJ1-1; no reliable D call. The germline V and J ends were trimmed by 6 bases and 0 bases, with 17 bases remaining between them. Germline loops: CDR1 MDHEN, CDR2 SYDVKM. CDR3 size: 16 residues. The CDR3 DNA reads as TGTGCCAGCAGCCGAAGTACCATTGGGATGAACACTGAAGCTTTCTTT. Amino acids: CASSRSTIGMNTEAFF.

There are a few counts of this clone. The rearrangement links TRBV29-1 to TRBJ1-1; D might be TRBD1 (5 bases). Trimming pared 7 bases from V and 2 bases from J, leaving 11 bases between. This CDR3 region has 12 residues. Germline V gene lookup returns CDR1 SQVTM and CDR2 ANQGSEA. CDR3 sequence: CSARQINTEAFF. CDR3 DNA: TGCAGCGCGAGACAGATAAACACTGAAGCTTTCTTT.

This clone is a singleton in its sample. The chain recombines TRBV7-9 with TRBJ1-2; the D is unclear. The CDR3 sequence is 14 residues long. V lost 8 bases, J lost 7 bases, and 20 bases lay in between. Germline lookup yields CDR1 SEHNR and CDR2 FQNEAQ (reference sequence). The CDR3 DNA reads TGTGCCAGCTTCCGAGACCGACCCCGCACTGGCTACACCTTC. Encoded protein: CASFRDRPRTGYTF.

This clone was detected only a few times. The chain has TRBV18 and TRBJ2-3; D not certain. Germline CDR1 KGHSH, CDR2 LQKENI. V lost 5 bases to trimming and J lost 2 bases, with 5 bases between them. The CDR3 contains 12 residues. CDR3 residues: CASSSYTDTQYF. The CDR3, as DNA: TGTGCCAGCTCATCGTACACAGATACGCAGTATTTT.

The chain links TRBV4-1 to TRBJ2-1; a possible D gene is TRBD1 (6 bases). This CDR3 spans 16 amino acids. V was trimmed by 4 bases and J by 0 bases, leaving 13 bases between them. Germline CDR1 is MGHRA and CDR2 is YSYEKL. Here the CDR3 reads CASSPIRGSSYNEQFF. DNA of the CDR3: TGCGCCAGCAGCCCAATAAGGGGGAGCTCCTACAATGAGCAGTTCTTC.

V and J are TRBV27 and TRBJ2-1, with 9 bases aligning to TRBD1. Trimming at V came to 3 bases and at J to 6 bases, leaving 3 bases not matched to a gene. There are 14 residues in the CDR3. Germline CDR1 MNHEY, CDR2 SMNVEV (reference sequence). The chain's CDR3 is CASSFGTGINEQFF. The CDR3 DNA reads as TGTGCCAGCAGTTTCGGGACAGGGATCAATGAGCAGTTCTTC.

The chain joins TRBV2 to TRBJ2-7; TRBD1 matches at 9 bases. CDR1 SNHLY and CDR2 FYNNEI come from the germline V gene. Trimming cost V 5 bases and J 2 bases; bases outside gene matches: 10. The CDR3 loop spans 16 amino acids. CDR3 in DNA: TGTGCCAGCAGTCCTCTGCCGGGACAGGGAGCCTACGAGCAGTACTTC. This sequence encodes CASSPLPGQGAYEQYF.

The CDR3 sequence: CASSQDRREGWEQYF. The CDR3 bases are TGCGCCAGCAGCCAAGATCGGCGGGAGGGGTGGGAGCAGTACTTC. V gene TRBV4-3 combines with J gene TRBJ2-7; TRBD2 agrees at 9 bases. The CDR3 spans 15 residues. V was clipped by 0 bases and J by 7 bases; unmatched bases: 7. Germline lookup yields CDR1 LGHNA and CDR2 YSLEER.

This clone was seen a handful of times. The CDR3 sequence: CASSEGPTGELFF. The CDR3 DNA reads as TGCGCCAGCAGCGAGGGGCCGACCGGGGAGCTGTTTTTT. This chain uses TRBV4-1 with TRBJ2-2, with D perhaps being TRBD1 or TRBD2 (5 bases each). CDR3 length: 13 residues. CDR1 and CDR2 (germline): MGHRA, YSYEKL. With 5 bases removed from V and 5 bases from J, the gap between germline ends came to 9 bases.

The chain employs TRBV6-6 and TRBJ1-2; 7 bases align to TRBD1. Germline V gene data show CDR1 as MNHNY and CDR2 as SVGAGI (reference sequence). The CDR3 spans 15 residues. J lost 4 bases, V lost 0 bases, and 5 bases had no gene match. Here the CDR3 reads CASSYSRQGGYGYTF. DNA for the CDR3: TGTGCCAGCAGTTACTCGAGACAGGGAGGCTATGGCTACACCTTC.

The rearrangement joins TRBV10-3 to TRBJ2-3; D perhaps matches TRBD1 (6 bases). Trimming took 7 bases from V and 2 from J, leaving 13 bases between them. The CDR3 consists of 14 residues. Per germline, CDR1 ENHRY and CDR2 SYGVKD. The CDR3 reads CAIKQGYFTDTQYF. CDR3 DNA: TGTGCCATCAAACAGGGATATTTCACAGATACGCAGTATTTT.

This clone was recorded a few times. The CDR3 nucleotides are TGTGCCAGCAGCCACCGGGACACCCCCTACAATGAGCAGTTCTTC. This encodes CASSHRDTPYNEQFF. The chain has TRBV5-4 and TRBJ2-1; the D gene is possibly TRBD1 (6 bases). This CDR3 contains 15 residues. Germline CDR1 is SGHNT and CDR2 is YYREEE (reference sequence). V dropped 4 bases and J dropped 2 bases, with 13 bases sitting between them.

This rearrangement joins TRBV19 to TRBJ1-1; possible D gene TRBD1, 5 bases. V shed 6 bases and J shed 4 bases, with 9 bases lying between them. The CDR3 is 12 residues long. Per the germline V gene, CDR1 is LNHDA and CDR2 is SQIVND (reference sequence). The CDR3 sequence is CASRLGGTEAFF. CDR3 DNA: TGTGCCAGTAGACTCGGGGGCACTGAAGCTTTCTTT. The full variable domain, its missing parts supplied by reference TRBV19 and TRBJ1-1, is DGGITQSPKYLFRKEGQNVTLSCEQNLNHDAMYWYRQDPGQGLRLIYYSQIVNDFQKGDIAEGYSVSREKKESFPLTVTSAQKNPTAFYLCASRLGGTEAFFGQGTRLTVV.

The chain is built from TRBV11-2 and TRBJ2-1, with 11 positions matching TRBD2. Trimming at V came to 5 bases and at J to 1 base, leaving 4 bases not matched to a gene. This CDR3 comprises 16 residues. Germline V gene sequence: CDR1 SGHAT, CDR2 FQNNGV. The CDR3 protein is CASSPRLAGSYNEQFF. The CDR3 DNA reads as TGTGCCAGCAGCCCCCGACTAGCGGGATCCTACAATGAGCAGTTCTTC.

The CDR3 region has the DNA TGCGCCAGCAGCTTGGTGGGAGGGGATACCGACAATGAGCAGTTCTTC. Translating it yields CASSLVGGDTDNEQFF. The rearrangement joins TRBV5-1 to TRBJ2-1, with TRBD2 matching 7 bases. With 0 bases clipped from V and 5 bases from J, the junction kept 8 bases outside the gene matches. Germline assignment: CDR1 SGHRS and CDR2 YFSETQ. CDR3 length equals 16 residues.

The CDR3 nucleotides read TGTGCCAGCATTGGACTACACTCCTACAATGAGCAGTTCTTC. Protein sequence: CASIGLHSYNEQFF. The gene calls are TRBV28 and TRBJ2-1; weak D call: TRBD2 (6 bases). Between the trimmed V and J ends, which lost 7 bases and 0 bases, there was a span of 10 bases. Germline CDR1 is MDHEN and CDR2 is SYDVKM. The CDR3 spans 14 residues. Together with reference TRBV28 and TRBJ2-1, the CDR3 gives the full variable domain: DVKVTQSSRYLVKRTGEKVFLECVQDMDHENMFWYRQDPGLGLRLIYFSYDVKMKEKGDIPEGYSVSREKKERFSLILESASTNQTSMYLCASIGLHSYNEQFFGPGTRLTVL.